This T cell receptor (beta chain) was sequenced during a study of CD8+ T cells in alopecia areata. Whole-study context: Treatment of the treated patients consisted of oral tofacitinib, 5 to 10 mg twice daily. Percent affected scalp area, the SALT score, rated treated patients' severity. General study points: Greater clonality was observed in lesional scalp samples, especially alopecia totalis/universalis, versus normal scalp. Many expanded lesional clones persisted during tofacitinib (in both scalp and blood).

Extracted RNA was reverse transcribed into cDNA, the sequencing template. The repertoire was sequenced with immunoSEQ multiplex PCR; TCRdb's copy has only in-frame clones and lacks some. The sample holds about 190,000 clones, 50% to 60% seen once. Treatment of the sample: oral pan-JAK inhibitor, 5-10 mg twice daily. Comments on this clone: Its antigen is not known. This specimen includes other DNA sequences encoding the same CDR3.

Germline V gene lookup returns CDR1 SQVTM and CDR2 ANQGSEA. The V gene lost 4 bases and the J gene lost 2 bases, with 8 bases spanning the gap. This CDR3 spans 12 amino acids. This chain links TRBV29-1 with TRBJ2-5; possible D gene TRBD1, 6 bases. The clonotype comes from a human donor with alopecia areata. The input for sequencing was CD4+ T cells sorted from blood, taken at week 4, from a patient treated with tofacitinib. The CDR3 here is CSVGQGQETQYF. The CDR3 DNA is TGCAGCGTTGGTCAGGGGCAAGAGACCCAGTACTTC.